Listed here are 22 T cell receptor beta chains from one sample, sequenced in a study of cytomegalovirus exposure and HLA in healthy donors. The PCR used 60 Vbeta and 13 Jbeta primers. Clones were read by immunoSEQ multiplex PCR, and TCRdb kept only the in-frame ones, dropping some. This sample yields roughly 120,000 clones, of which 74% are seen a single time; about 4% belongs to the top ten. Sequenced: PBMCs. The source is a woman aged 45-65 years in good health and CMV-seropositive.

V is TRBV9 and J is TRBJ2-7; D ambiguous. CDR3 length: 16 residues. CDR1 and CDR2 (germline): SGDLS, YYNGEE. V lost 0 bases and J lost 7, with 20 bases in between. The CDR3 loop reads CASSVATQSGPREQYF. The CDR3, as DNA: TGTGCCAGCAGCGTAGCTACCCAGTCAGGTCCTCGTGAGCAGTACTTC.

V and J are TRBV10-2 and TRBJ2-2; a possible D gene is TRBD1 (6 bases). The V gene's germline CDR1 is WSHSY and CDR2 SAAADI. The CDR3 length is 14 residues. V was shortened by 10 bases and J by 6 bases, with 18 bases between the two germline ends. CDR3: CATAVGTTPGELFF. In nucleotides, the CDR3 is TGCGCCACAGCCGTCGGGACAACTCCCGGGGAGCTGTTTTTT.

This clone occurred a few times. The chain joins TRBV6-5 to TRBJ1-2; 10 nucleotides align to TRBD1. The CDR3 has 16 residues. Trimming removed 2 bases from V and 4 bases from J; junction bases left unmatched: 7. Per the germline V gene, CDR1 is MNHEY and CDR2 is SVGAGI. Here the CDR3 DNA reads TGTGCCAGCAGTTACAACGATCGGACAGGGGGCTATGGCTACACCTTC. Residues: CASSYNDRTGGYGYTF.

The V gene is TRBV10-2, the J gene TRBJ2-7; 14 nucleotides match TRBD2. Germline V gives CDR1 WSHSY, CDR2 SAAADI. V shed 0 bases and J 7 bases; nucleotides not matched to a gene: 8. The length of the CDR3 is 17 residues. In DNA, the CDR3 is TGCGCCAGCAGTGAGTCGGTGGGGACTAGCGGGGGTGGGGAGCAGTACTTC. Translated: CASSESVGTSGGGEQYF.

The CDR3 nucleotides are TGCGCCAGCAGCCAAGGTGGGGTAGGGGTCGGGGATACGCAGTATTTT. It yields the protein CASSQGGVGVGDTQYF. V gene TRBV4-1 combines with J gene TRBJ2-3; a weak D match, TRBD1 (5 bases). The CDR3 runs 16 residues. Looked up from germline, CDR1 is MGHRA and CDR2 is YSYEKL. V lost 1 base and J 6 bases, leaving 17 bases between the germline ends.

This clone occurred a few times. Germline is not matched at one junction end, which may reflect a read error. The same CDR3 also results from other DNA sequences found in this sample. The chain recombines TRBV4-1 with TRBJ1-4; 9 nucleotides match TRBD1. CDR1 and CDR2 (germline): MGHRA, YSYEKL. CDR3 length: 16 amino acids. The CDR3 nucleotides read TGTGCCAGCAGCCCTTCACCCGGGACAGGGAATGAAAAACTGTTTTTT. Translation gives CASSPSPGTGNEKLFF.

J is TRBJ2-1 and V is TRBV2, with 9 bases lining up with TRBD2. V trimming: 5 bases; J trimming: 7 bases; junction bases outside the gene matches: 9. The CDR3 is made up of 15 amino acids. In germline, CDR1 is SNHLY, CDR2 FYNNEI. As DNA, the CDR3 is TGTGCCAGCAGTTATCCTAGCGGGGCTGGGAATGAGCAGTTCTTC. This gives the protein CASSYPSGAGNEQFF. The complete variable domain, with remaining parts taken from reference TRBV2 and TRBJ2-1, reads EPEVTQTPSHQVTQMGQEVILRCVPISNHLYFYWYRQILGQKVEFLVSFYNNEISEKSEIFDDQFSVERPDGSNFTLKIRSTKLEDSAMYFCASSYPSGAGNEQFFGPGTRLTVL.

J is TRBJ2-7 and V is TRBV9; D unclear. Trimming stripped 0 bases from V and 3 bases from J, with 7 bases between. The CDR3 loop spans 13 amino acids. The germline CDR1 and CDR2 sequences are SGDLS and YYNGEE. The CDR3 loop is CASSVGLYYEQYF. The CDR3 DNA reads TGTGCCAGCAGCGTAGGGCTGTACTACGAGCAGTACTTC.

This clone is a singleton in its sample. V is TRBV13 and J is TRBJ1-2; D is ambiguous. CDR1 and CDR2 from the germline V gene are PRHDT and FYEKMQ (reference sequence). CDR3 length: 13 residues. The ends were cut back, 3 bases at V and 7 bases at J, with 12 bases in the middle. CDR3 protein: CASSFVGGPGYTF. CDR3 sequence (DNA): TGTGCCAGCAGCTTCGTTGGAGGGCCTGGCTACACCTTC. Full variable domain (missing parts from reference TRBV13 and TRBJ1-2): AAGVIQSPRHLIKEKRETATLKCYPIPRHDTVYWYQQGPGQDPQFLISFYEKMQSDKGSIPDRFSAQQFSDYHSELNMSSLELGDSALYFCASSFVGGPGYTFGSGTRLTVV.

This clone has more than one count but fewer than ten. Within the sample, other DNA sequences also encode this same CDR3. The V gene is TRBV18, the J gene TRBJ2-7; TRBD1 matches 11 bases. Looked up from germline, CDR1 is KGHSH and CDR2 is LQKENI. J was trimmed by 3 bases and V by 2 bases; bases with no gene match: 0. CDR3 length equals 14 residues. The CDR3 is CASSPGTGGYEQYF. CDR3 bases: TGTGCCAGCTCACCAGGGACAGGGGGCTACGAGCAGTACTTC.

This clone occurred a few times. This chain links TRBV7-2 with TRBJ1-3, with D perhaps matching TRBD1 (6 bases). From germline, CDR1 is SGHTA and CDR2 FQGNSA. Trimming left V 1 base short and J 4 bases short, with 8 bases between. This CDR3 region has 14 residues. This CDR3 is CASSLVDRGNTIYF. DNA of the CDR3: TGTGCCAGCAGCTTAGTTGACAGGGGAAACACCATATATTTT.

This clone turned up a few times. The V and J genes are TRBV5-1 and TRBJ2-5, with 9 nucleotides matching TRBD2. V trimming: 1 base; J trimming: 0 bases; junction bases outside the gene matches: 1. The CDR3 loop spans 15 amino acids. CDR1 and CDR2 (germline): SGHRS, YFSETQ. CDR3 protein: CASSLSSGDQETQYF. The CDR3 region has the DNA TGCGCCAGCAGCTTGTCTAGCGGGGACCAAGAGACCCAGTACTTC. Full variable domain (outside the CDR3, taken from reference TRBV5-1 and TRBJ2-5): KAGVTQTPRYLIKTRGQQVTLSCSPISGHRSVSWYQQTPGQGLQFLFEYFSETQRNKGNFPGRFSGRQFSNSRSEMNVSTLELGDSALYLCASSLSSGDQETQYFGPGTRLLVL.

The J gene is TRBJ1-2, the V gene TRBV7-2, with D unclear. Germline V CDR1 and CDR2: SGHTA, FQGNSA. The V end lost 0 bases, the J end lost 2 bases, and 13 bases lay between the germline ends. This CDR3 has 16 residues. The CDR3 loop reads CASSLAGSLANYGYTF. DNA for the CDR3: TGTGCCAGCAGCTTAGCGGGGAGCCTCGCAAACTATGGCTACACCTTC.

This sequence joins TRBV5-1 and TRBJ2-1; no clear D. Germline assignment: CDR1 SGHRS and CDR2 YFSETQ. The V end lost 0 bases, the J end lost 8 bases, and 9 bases lay between the germline ends. This CDR3 is 13 amino acids long. Here the CDR3 DNA reads TGCGCCAGCAGCTTGGCCCGCCAGGATGAGCAGTTCTTC. Protein sequence: CASSLARQDEQFF.

The V and J genes are TRBV7-2 and TRBJ2-7; D is unresolved. Trimming removed 1 base from V and 0 bases from J, with 10 bases in between. The CDR3 totals 15 residues. Germline CDR1 SGHTA, CDR2 FQGNSA. Written as DNA, the CDR3 is TGTGCCAGCAGCTTAGTTGGCACCTCCTCCTACGAGCAGTACTTC. This codes for CASSLVGTSSYEQYF.

This sequence joins TRBV7-6 and TRBJ2-1; 7 bases are shared with TRBD1. This CDR3 has 16 residues. Germline lookup yields CDR1 SGHVS and CDR2 FNYEAQ. V shed 2 bases and J 3 bases; nucleotides not matched to a gene: 7. The CDR3 sequence: CASSLRRQGDYNEQFF. In nucleotides, the CDR3 is TGTGCCAGCAGCTTAAGGCGACAGGGAGACTACAATGAGCAGTTCTTC.

This chain's CDR3 is CASSLLGSSYNEQFF. The DNA of the CDR3 is TGTGCCAGCAGCTTGCTAGGAAGCTCCTACAATGAGCAGTTCTTC. The chain uses TRBV5-4 and TRBJ2-1; no reliable D call. There are 15 residues in the CDR3. Germline assignment: CDR1 SGHNT and CDR2 YYREEE (reference sequence). V gave up 1 base and J gave up 0 bases, with 8 bases separating them.

The V and J genes are TRBV20-1 and TRBJ1-2; D possibly corresponds to TRBD1 (5 bases). Germline values: CDR1 DFQATT, CDR2 SNEGSKA (reference sequence). The CDR3 length is 11 residues. V was trimmed by 1 base and J by 8 bases, leaving 8 bases between them. The CDR3 spells CSARVGGGYTF. The CDR3 DNA sequence: TGCAGTGCTAGAGTGGGGGGAGGCTACACCTTC.

The CDR3 nucleotides read TGTGCCACCGCGGTGATGGACACCACCGGGGAGCTGTTTTTT. It is translated as CATAVMDTTGELFF. The J gene is TRBJ2-2, the V gene TRBV19; D may be TRBD1 (5 bases). Germline CDR1 LNHDA, CDR2 SQIVND (reference sequence). V lost 10 bases to trimming and J lost 4 bases, with 16 bases between them. This CDR3 has 14 residues.

The genes are TRBV6-6 and TRBJ1-1, with D unresolved. The CDR3 runs to 13 residues. Germline loops: CDR1 MNHNY, CDR2 SVGAGI (reference sequence). With 6 bases removed from V and 0 bases from J, the gap between germline ends came to 8 bases. DNA of the CDR3: TGTGCCAGCAGCGACACCTTGAACACTGAAGCTTTCTTT. It translates to CASSDTLNTEAFF.

This clone has just one count. The gene calls are TRBV14 and TRBJ2-4, with D uncertain. The CDR3 has 15 residues. Germline V CDR1 and CDR2: SGHDN, FVKESK. The ends were cut back, 1 base at V and 0 bases at J, with 7 bases in the middle. DNA for the CDR3: TGTGCCAGCAGCCAAGGTTTTATAGCCAAAAACATTCAGTACTTC. Translating it yields CASSQGFIAKNIQYF. Supplemented by reference TRBV14 and TRBJ2-4, the full variable domain reads EAGVTQFPSHSVIEKGQTVTLRCDPISGHDNLYWYRRVMGKEIKFLLHFVKESKQDESGMPNNRFLAERTGGTYSTLKVQPAELEDSGVYFCASSQGFIAKNIQYFGAGTRLSVL.

The count of this clone is one. This chain joins TRBV28 and TRBJ1-2, with 7 bases identical to TRBD1. The V segment lost 6 bases and the J segment 8 bases; nucleotides outside the gene matches: 12. The germline V gene has CDR1 MDHEN and CDR2 SYDVKM. The length of the CDR3 is 14 residues. CDR3 region: CASSRDRFVGGYTF. The CDR3, as DNA: TGTGCCAGCAGCCGGGACAGATTTGTTGGAGGCTACACCTTC.